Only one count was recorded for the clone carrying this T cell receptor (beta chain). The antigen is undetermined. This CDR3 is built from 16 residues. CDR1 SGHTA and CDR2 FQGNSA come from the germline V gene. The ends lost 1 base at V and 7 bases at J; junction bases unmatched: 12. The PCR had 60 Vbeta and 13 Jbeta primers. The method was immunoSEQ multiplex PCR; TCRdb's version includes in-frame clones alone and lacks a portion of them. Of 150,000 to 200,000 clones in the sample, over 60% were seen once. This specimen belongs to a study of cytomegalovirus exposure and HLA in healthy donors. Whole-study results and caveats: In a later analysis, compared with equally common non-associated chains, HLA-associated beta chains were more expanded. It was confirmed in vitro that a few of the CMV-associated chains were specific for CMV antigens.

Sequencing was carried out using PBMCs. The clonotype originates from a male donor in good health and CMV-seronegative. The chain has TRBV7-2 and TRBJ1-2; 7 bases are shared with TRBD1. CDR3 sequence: CASSLEGDRVNSGYTF. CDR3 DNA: TGTGCCAGCAGCTTAGAGGGCGACAGGGTTAATTCTGGCTACACCTTC.